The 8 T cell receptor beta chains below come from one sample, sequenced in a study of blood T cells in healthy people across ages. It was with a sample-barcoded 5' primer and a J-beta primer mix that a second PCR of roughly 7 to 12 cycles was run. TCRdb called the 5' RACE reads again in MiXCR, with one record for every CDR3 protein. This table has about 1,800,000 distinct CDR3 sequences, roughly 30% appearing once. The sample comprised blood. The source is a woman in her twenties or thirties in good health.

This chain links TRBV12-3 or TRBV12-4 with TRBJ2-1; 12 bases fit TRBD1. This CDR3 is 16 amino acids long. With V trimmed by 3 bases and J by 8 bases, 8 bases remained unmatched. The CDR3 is CASSFAGTGGSDEQFF. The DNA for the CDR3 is TGTGCCAGCAGTTTTGCCGGGACAGGGGGCTCGGATGAGCAGTTCTTC.

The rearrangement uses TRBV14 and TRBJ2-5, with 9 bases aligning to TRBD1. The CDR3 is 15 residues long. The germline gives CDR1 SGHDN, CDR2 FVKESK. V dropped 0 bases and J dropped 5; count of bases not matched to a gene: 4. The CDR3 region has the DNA TGTGCCAGCAGCCAAGAGGACAGGGGATACGAGACCCAGTACTTC. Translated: CASSQEDRGYETQYF. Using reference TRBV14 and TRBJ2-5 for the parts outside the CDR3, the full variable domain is EAGVTQFPSHSVIEKGQTVTLRCDPISGHDNLYWYRRVMGKEIKFLLHFVKESKQDESGMPNNRFLAERTGGTYSTLKVQPAELEDSGVYFCASSQEDRGYETQYFGPGTRLLVL.

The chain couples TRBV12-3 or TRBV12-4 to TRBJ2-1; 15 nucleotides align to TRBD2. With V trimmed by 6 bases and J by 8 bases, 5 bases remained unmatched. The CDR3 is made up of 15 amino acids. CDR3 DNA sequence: TGTGCCAGCAGGCTGGGACTAGCGGGGGGCGATGAGCAGTTCTTC. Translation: CASRLGLAGGDEQFF.

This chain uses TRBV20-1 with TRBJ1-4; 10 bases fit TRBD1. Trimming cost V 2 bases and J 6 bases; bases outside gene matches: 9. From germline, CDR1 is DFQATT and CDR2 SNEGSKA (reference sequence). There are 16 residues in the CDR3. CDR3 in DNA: TGCAGTGCTAGACCTCGGCAGGGACAGGGGTATGAAAAACTGTTTTTT. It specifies CSARPRQGQGYEKLFF.

CDR3 amino acids: CASSPTLTGNTIYF. In nucleotides, the CDR3 is TGTGCCAGCAGCCCTACCTTGACAGGAAACACCATATATTTT. V gene TRBV11-2 combines with J gene TRBJ1-3; D gene unclear. The V and J ends lost 5 bases and 4 bases respectively, with 12 bases between them. CDR3 length: 14 residues. CDR1 is SGHAT and CDR2 is FQNNGV in the germline V gene.

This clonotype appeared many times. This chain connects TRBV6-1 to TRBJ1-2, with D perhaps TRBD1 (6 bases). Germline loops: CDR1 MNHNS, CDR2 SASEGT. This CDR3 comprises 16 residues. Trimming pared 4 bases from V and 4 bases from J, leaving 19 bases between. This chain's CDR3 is CASSGWGGVRSYGYTF. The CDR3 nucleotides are TGTGCCAGCAGTGGATGGGGGGGCGTCCGGTCCTATGGCTACACCTTC.

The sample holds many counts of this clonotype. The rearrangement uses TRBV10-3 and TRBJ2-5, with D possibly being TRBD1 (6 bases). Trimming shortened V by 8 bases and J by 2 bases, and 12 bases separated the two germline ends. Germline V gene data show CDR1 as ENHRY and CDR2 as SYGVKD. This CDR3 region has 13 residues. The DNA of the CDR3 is TGTGCCATCGGGGTAGGGGGTCAAGAGACCCAGTACTTC. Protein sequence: CAIGVGGQETQYF.

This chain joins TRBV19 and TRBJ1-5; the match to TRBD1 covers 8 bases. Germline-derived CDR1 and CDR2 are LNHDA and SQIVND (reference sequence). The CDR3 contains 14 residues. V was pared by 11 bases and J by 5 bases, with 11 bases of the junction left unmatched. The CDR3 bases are TGTGCCTCAAAAGGGGGACAGGAGGATCAGCCCCAGCATTTT. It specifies CASKGGQEDQPQHF.